The 7 T cell receptor beta chains listed next were all sequenced from one sample in a study of shared clonotypes between healthy human individuals. The repertoire was sequenced with immunoSEQ multiplex PCR; TCRdb's copy has only in-frame clones and lacks some. Of 1.5 million to 2.5 million clones in the sample, about 95% are singletons; the top ten hold approximately 1%. Terminally differentiated effector memory CD45RA+ cells were excluded from the naive CD8 cells, which were CD45RO-negative and positively selected for CCR7. Sequencing input: naive CD8+ T cells sorted from blood. These receptors were obtained from a man between 18 and 35 years old in good health.

The chain uses TRBV4-2 and TRBJ1-2, with 7 nucleotides matching TRBD1. There are 17 residues in the CDR3. CDR1 is LGHNA and CDR2 is YNFKEQ in the germline V gene. J lost 3 bases, V lost 1 base, and 11 bases had no gene match. The CDR3 sequence: CASSQGEEEGAYYGYTF. The CDR3 bases are TGTGCCAGCAGCCAAGGGGAAGAGGAGGGGGCGTACTATGGCTACACCTTC.

V is TRBV19 and J is TRBJ2-2; 7 nucleotides line up with TRBD1. This CDR3 comprises 16 residues. V was pared by 7 bases and J by 4 bases, with 12 bases of the junction left unmatched. Germline V CDR1 and CDR2: LNHDA, SQIVND (reference sequence). Here the CDR3 reads CASNPIVDRATGELFF. Written as DNA, the CDR3 is TGTGCCAGTAACCCGATAGTCGACAGGGCCACCGGGGAGCTGTTTTTT.

This sequence joins TRBV7-9 and TRBJ2-5, with D tentatively TRBD2 (6 bases). In germline, CDR1 is SEHNR, CDR2 FQNEAQ (reference sequence). V dropped 6 bases and J dropped 5 bases, with 10 bases sitting between them. This CDR3 comprises 12 residues. The CDR3 loop is CASSSGVETQYF. The CDR3 DNA reads TGTGCCAGCAGTTCGGGGGTGGAGACCCAGTACTTC.

As regards this clone: Germline and junction disagree at one end, which may indicate a read error. This chain links TRBV7-7 with TRBJ1-3, with 7 bases fitting TRBD1. The CDR3 consists of 15 residues. Germline assignment: CDR1 SSHAT and CDR2 FNYEAQ (reference sequence). CDR3 loop: CASSPGTESGNTIYF. CDR3 in DNA: TGTGCTAGCAGCCCCGGGACAGAGTCTGGAAACACCATATATTTT.

This chain uses TRBV7-9 with TRBJ2-1; 9 bases match TRBD1. CDR1 and CDR2 from the germline V gene are SEHNR and FQNEAQ (reference sequence). The CDR3 is made up of 14 amino acids. V shed 4 bases and J 3 bases; nucleotides not matched to a gene: 1. CDR3 sequence: CASSSTGGYNEQFF. CDR3 coding DNA: TGTGCCAGCAGCTCGACAGGGGGCTACAATGAGCAGTTCTTC.

This clone was counted a single time. Other DNA sequences in this specimen translate into the identical CDR3. The CDR3 here is CAWSDGDEQFF. The CDR3 nucleotides read TGTGCCTGGAGTGACGGGGATGAGCAGTTCTTC. The chain uses TRBV30 and TRBJ2-1; D perhaps matches TRBD2 (5 bases). Germline V gives CDR1 GTSNPN, CDR2 SVGIG (reference sequence). V was pared by 1 base and J by 8 bases, with 6 bases between. The CDR3 sequence is 11 residues long.

The chain couples TRBV9 to TRBJ2-1; 7 nucleotides agree with TRBD2. CDR1 SGDLS and CDR2 YYNGEE come from the germline V gene. CDR3 size: 15 residues. With V trimmed by 1 base and J by 2 bases, 3 bases remained unmatched. DNA of the CDR3: TGTGCCAGCAGCGTACGCGGGAGCGCCTACAATGAGCAGTTCTTC. This codes for CASSVRGSAYNEQFF.